This TCR beta chain was profiled in a study of T cell repertoires in cytomegalovirus infection. Overall study results and limits: Of the TCR beta families, the public ones yielded a cumulative frequency that identified carriers of CMV plus the relevant HLA.

TCRdb recomputed calls from the reads with MiXCR, one row per CDR3 protein. The repertoire consists of about 700,000 distinct CDR3 sequences, with roughly a third occurring once and the leading ten covering roughly 18%. V dropped 1 base and J dropped 0 bases, with 16 bases sitting between them. The CDR3 spans 17 residues. CDR1 is DFQATT and CDR2 is SNEGSKA in the germline V gene (reference sequence). Comments on this clonotype: The antigen is not known.

V usage is TRBV20-1 and J usage is TRBJ1-5; D is unresolved. The sample here was cultured PBMCs, taken from culture after CMV antigen stimulation. This sequence originates from a human donor in good health (CMV status not recorded). Some clones in this sample may be carry-over from other donors' samples. The CDR3 nucleotides read TGCAGTGCTAGAGGTTTTTCGGTCGGGTATAGCAATCAGCCCCAGCATTTT. Its protein product is CSARGFSVGYSNQPQHF.